This T cell receptor (beta chain) derives from a study of blood T cell repertoires in COVID-19. Whole-study context: Samples representing acute and convalescent COVID-19 were sourced from the United States, Italy and Spain. PBMCs, B-cell-depleted T cells, or T cells were the source of the cDNA or gDNA that made up the material.

Per the original methods: Researchers report that nucleated cell counts were estimated from reference gene primer amplification. Libraries were prepared by immunoSEQ multiplex PCR; TCRdb keeps only in-frame clonotypes and omits some of them. From that table come the V and J calls and clone size; the DNA was used to work out D and trimming. The table lists some 300,000 clones, 70% to 90% of them singletons. CDR1 and CDR2 (germline): MDHEN, SYDVKM. The CDR3 runs 12 residues. With 5 bases removed from V and 5 bases from J, the gap between germline ends came to 9 bases. The sequenced material came from peripheral blood. The clonotype comes from a woman aged 30 to 39 who had recovered from COVID-19. The genes are TRBV28 and TRBJ1-2, with a possible D match to TRBD1 (5 bases). CDR3 bases: TGTGCCAGCAGTCCGCAGGGATATGGCTACACCTTC. Translating it yields CASSPQGYGYTF.